Listed here are 9 T cell receptor beta chains from one sample, sequenced in a study of cytomegalovirus exposure and HLA in healthy donors. PCR employed 60 Vbeta and 13 Jbeta primers. Clones were sequenced by immunoSEQ multiplex PCR, and TCRdb holds only the in-frame ones, with some missing. The table counts about 99,000 clones; about 3% lies in the top ten. The specimen sequenced was PBMCs. The source of these receptors is a man aged 35-49 years in good health and CMV-seronegative.

The rearrangement joins TRBV7-2 to TRBJ2-3; 7 nucleotides line up with TRBD2. Germline V lookup: CDR1 SGHTA, CDR2 FQGNSA. The junction had 14 bases not matched to a gene; V was cut back by 5 bases and J by 6 bases. The CDR3 is 16 residues long. In DNA form, the CDR3 reads TGTGCCAGCAGCCTCAACGGAGGCGGGAGCCCCGATACGCAGTATTTT. This codes for CASSLNGGGSPDTQYF.

The rearrangement uses TRBV6-1 and TRBJ1-1, with TRBD1 matching over 9 bases. CDR1 and CDR2 (germline): MNHNS, SASEGT. V lost 4 bases, J lost 2 bases, and 11 bases stayed unmatched. This CDR3 has 17 amino acids. The CDR3 sequence is CASSADRGDSDNTEAFF. The CDR3 bases are TGTGCCAGCAGTGCGGACAGGGGCGATTCCGATAACACTGAAGCTTTCTTT.

The rearrangement uses TRBV5-1 and TRBJ1-5; D is undetermined. The CDR3 spans 16 residues. Looked up from germline, CDR1 is SGHRS and CDR2 is YFSETQ. Trimming stripped 4 bases from V and 0 bases from J, with 14 bases between. CDR3 loop: CASSALPGVSNQPQHF. DNA of the CDR3: TGCGCCAGCAGCGCCTTACCGGGAGTTAGCAATCAGCCCCAGCATTTT.

The chain employs TRBV7-2 and TRBJ2-7; TRBD1 is a possible D gene (6 bases). The CDR3 runs 14 residues. CDR1 is SGHTA and CDR2 is FQGNSA in the germline V gene. V shed 5 bases and J shed 4 bases, with 15 bases lying between them. For the CDR3, the DNA is TGTGCCAGCAGCCATTCACAGGGACCGTACGAGCAGTACTTC. It translates to CASSHSQGPYEQYF. The entire variable domain, with the rest obtained from reference TRBV7-2 and TRBJ2-7, is as follows: GAGVSQSPSNKVTEKGKDVELRCDPISGHTALYWYRQSLGQGLEFLIYFQGNSAPDKSGLPSDRFSAERTGGSVSTLTIQRTQQEDSAVYLCASSHSQGPYEQYFGPGTRLTVT.

This chain connects TRBV19 to TRBJ2-7; 14 bases are shared with TRBD2. The trim removed 3 bases at V and 3 bases at J, leaving 7 bases unmatched. Germline assignment: CDR1 LNHDA and CDR2 SQIVND (reference sequence). The CDR3 contains 17 residues. DNA for the CDR3: TGTGCCAGTAGTATGGAATTCGGACTAGCGGGGGGCTACGAGCAGTACTTC. This encodes CASSMEFGLAGGYEQYF.

The chain employs TRBV18 and TRBJ2-7, with a weak D call TRBD2 (6 bases). This CDR3 comprises 14 residues. Per the germline V gene, CDR1 is KGHSH and CDR2 is LQKENI. Trimming left V 6 bases short and J 7 bases short, with 19 bases between. CDR3 amino acids: CASSPLGTQIEQYF. The CDR3 coding sequence is TGTGCCAGCTCCCCTCTGGGGACTCAGATAGAGCAGTACTTC.

The genes are TRBV15 and TRBJ1-5, with TRBD1 matching 7 bases. The V gene's germline CDR1 is LNHNV and CDR2 YYDKDF (reference sequence). The CDR3 is 15 residues long. The ends lost 2 bases at V and 4 bases at J; junction bases unmatched: 5. The CDR3 spells CATSRSRTGNQPQHF. The CDR3 bases are TGTGCCACCAGCAGATCGCGGACAGGTAATCAGCCCCAGCATTTT.

The V and J genes are TRBV27 and TRBJ2-4; TRBD2 matches 8 bases. The CDR3 is made up of 14 amino acids. The J segment lost 7 bases and the V segment lost 8 bases, leaving 10 bases of the junction unmatched. CDR1 MNHEY and CDR2 SMNVEV come from the germline V gene (reference sequence). CDR3 sequence reads: CASSSGGPRNIQYF. The CDR3 nucleotides are TGTGCCAGCTCTTCGGGAGGGCCGCGGAACATTCAGTACTTC.

The V gene is TRBV29-1, the J gene TRBJ2-7; 8 positions agree with TRBD1. CDR1 is SQVTM and CDR2 is ANQGSEA in the germline V gene. After removal of 4 bases from V and 0 bases from J, the junction contained 5 bases not matched to a gene. The CDR3 loop spans 14 amino acids. The CDR3 loop reads CSVGGTGYSYEQYF. Written as DNA, the CDR3 is TGCAGCGTTGGAGGGACAGGATACTCCTACGAGCAGTACTTC.